The present entry profiles one T cell receptor beta chain with its context. Using its own MiXCR run on the PCR reads, TCRdb lists one record per CDR3 protein. The sample holds fewer than 15,000 distinct CDR3 sequences, 65% to 70% seen once. This specimen comes from a study of vaccination and CD4 T cells after COVID-19. The CDR3 has 14 amino acids. In germline, CDR1 is SGHNT, CDR2 YYREEE (reference sequence). Trimming took 3 bases from V and 6 from J; bases not matched to a gene: 2. The sample consisted of CD4+ T cells from blood, taken after SARS-CoV-2 vaccination. The source is a human donor who had recovered from COVID-19. V and J are TRBV5-4 and TRBJ2-2, with TRBD2 matching over 10 bases. This chain's CDR3 is CASSSSGSSGELFF. CDR3 DNA sequence: TGTGCCAGCAGCTCTAGCGGGAGTTCCGGGGAGCTGTTTTTT.